This T cell receptor (beta chain) was obtained from a study of OX40 agonist ivuxolimab in advanced cancers. Looking at the study overall: An anti-OX40 (CD134) antibody with agonistic activity, ivuxolimab, was administered to patients. In this trial design, patients received ivuxolimab intravenously at 0.01 to 10 mg/kg every 2 weeks.

General study points: Within 6 weeks, CD4+ and CD8+ blood T cells expanded clonally at 0.1 to 3.0 mg/kg.

As for this clone: No antigen is known for it.

Sequencing was performed with immunoSEQ multiplex PCR; in TCRdb, only in-frame clones are kept and a portion is missing. The top ten clones hold around 15% of a sample with about 52,000 clones, less than 90% of them seen once. Patients were ruled out by autoimmune disease history or systemic immunosuppression. The germline V gene encodes CDR1 MNHEY and CDR2 SVGAGI. V was pared by 4 bases and J by 5 bases, with 6 bases of the junction left unmatched. This CDR3 is built from 14 residues. The starting material was CD4+ or CD8+ T cells sorted from blood, obtained in a trial of the OX40 agonist ivuxolimab. This TCR derives from an adult with an advanced solid tumor such as melanoma, head and neck, liver or kidney cancer. The chain joins TRBV6-5 to TRBJ2-7; 9 bases fit TRBD1. The chain's CDR3 is CASSFYRGLDEQYF. In nucleotides, the CDR3 is TGTGCCAGCAGTTTCTACAGGGGGCTGGACGAGCAGTACTTC.